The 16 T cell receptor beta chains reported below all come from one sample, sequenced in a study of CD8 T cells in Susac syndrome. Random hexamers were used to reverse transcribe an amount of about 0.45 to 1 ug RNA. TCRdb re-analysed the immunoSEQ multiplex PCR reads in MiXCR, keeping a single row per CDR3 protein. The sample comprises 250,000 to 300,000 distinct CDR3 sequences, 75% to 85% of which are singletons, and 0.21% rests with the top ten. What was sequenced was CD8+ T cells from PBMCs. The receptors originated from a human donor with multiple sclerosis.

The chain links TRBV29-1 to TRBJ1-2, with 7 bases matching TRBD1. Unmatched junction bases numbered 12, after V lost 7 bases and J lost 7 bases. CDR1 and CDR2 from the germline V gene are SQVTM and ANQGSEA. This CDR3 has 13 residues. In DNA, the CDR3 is TGCAGCGCCGAGACAGGGCCCCTTTTTGGCTACACCTTC. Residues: CSAETGPLFGYTF.

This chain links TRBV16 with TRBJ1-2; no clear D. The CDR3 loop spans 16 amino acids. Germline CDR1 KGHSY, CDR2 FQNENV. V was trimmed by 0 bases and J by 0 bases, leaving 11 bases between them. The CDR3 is CASSQSTVGSNYGYTF. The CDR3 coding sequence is TGTGCCAGCAGCCAATCCACAGTGGGCTCTAACTATGGCTACACCTTC. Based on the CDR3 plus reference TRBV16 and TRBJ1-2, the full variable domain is GEEVAQTPKHLVRGEGQKAKLYCAPIKGHSYVFWYQQVLKNEFKFLISFQNENVFDETGMPKERFSAKCLPNSPCSLEIQATKLEDSAVYFCASSQSTVGSNYGYTFGSGTRLTVV.

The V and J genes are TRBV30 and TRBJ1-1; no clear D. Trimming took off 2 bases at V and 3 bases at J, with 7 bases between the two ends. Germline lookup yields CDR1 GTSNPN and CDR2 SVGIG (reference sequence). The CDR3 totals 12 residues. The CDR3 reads CAWSPGDTEAFF. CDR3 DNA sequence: TGTGCCTGGAGTCCCGGGGACACTGAAGCTTTCTTT.

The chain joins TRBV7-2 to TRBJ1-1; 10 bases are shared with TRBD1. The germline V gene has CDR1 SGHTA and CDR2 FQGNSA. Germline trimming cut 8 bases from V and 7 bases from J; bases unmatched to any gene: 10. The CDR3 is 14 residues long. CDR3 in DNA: TGTGCCAGCGTTCGGACAGGGGGGCCCATTGAAGCTTTCTTT. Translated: CASVRTGGPIEAFF.

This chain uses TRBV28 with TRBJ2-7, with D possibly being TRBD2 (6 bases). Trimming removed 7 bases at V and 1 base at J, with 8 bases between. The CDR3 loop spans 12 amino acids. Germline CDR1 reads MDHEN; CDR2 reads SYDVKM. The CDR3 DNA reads TGTGCCAGCATGCGGGGATCCTACGAGCAGTACTTC. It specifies CASMRGSYEQYF.

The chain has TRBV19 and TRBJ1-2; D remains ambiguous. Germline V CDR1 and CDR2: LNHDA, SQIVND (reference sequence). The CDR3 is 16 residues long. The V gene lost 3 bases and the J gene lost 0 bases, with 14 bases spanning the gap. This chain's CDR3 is CASSIPPDAANYGYTF. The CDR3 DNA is TGTGCCAGTAGTATTCCCCCGGACGCCGCTAACTATGGCTACACCTTC.

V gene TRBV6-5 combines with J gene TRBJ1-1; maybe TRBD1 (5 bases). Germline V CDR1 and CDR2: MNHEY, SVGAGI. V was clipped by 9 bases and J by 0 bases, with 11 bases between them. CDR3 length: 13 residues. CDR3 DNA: TGTGCCAGTTGTGACAGTTTGAACACTGAAGCTTTCTTT. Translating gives CASCDSLNTEAFF.

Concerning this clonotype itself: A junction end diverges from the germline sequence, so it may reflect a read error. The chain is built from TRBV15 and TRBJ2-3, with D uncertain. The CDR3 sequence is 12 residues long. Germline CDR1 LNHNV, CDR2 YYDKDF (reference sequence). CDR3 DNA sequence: TGTGCCACCAGCAGTAGCAGAGATACGCAGTATTTT. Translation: CATSSSRDTQYF. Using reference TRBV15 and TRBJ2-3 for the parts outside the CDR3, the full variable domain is DAMVIQNPRYQVTQFGKPVTLSCSQTLNHNVMYWYQQKSSQAPKLLFHYYDKDFNNEADTPDNFQSRRPNTSFCFLDIRSPGLGDTAMYLCATSSSRDTQYFGPGTRLTVL.

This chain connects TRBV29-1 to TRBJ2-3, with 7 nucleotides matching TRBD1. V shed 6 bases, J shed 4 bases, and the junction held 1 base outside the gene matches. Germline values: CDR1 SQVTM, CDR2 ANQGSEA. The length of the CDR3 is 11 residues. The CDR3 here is CSVQGADTQYF. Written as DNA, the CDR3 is TGCAGCGTGCAGGGGGCAGATACGCAGTATTTT.

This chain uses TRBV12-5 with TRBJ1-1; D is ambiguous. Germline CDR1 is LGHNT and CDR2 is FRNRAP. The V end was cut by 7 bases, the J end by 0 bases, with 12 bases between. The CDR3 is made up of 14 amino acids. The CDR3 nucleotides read TGTGCTAGTGCCTTCGGCGGGTTGAACACTGAAGCTTTCTTT. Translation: CASAFGGLNTEAFF.

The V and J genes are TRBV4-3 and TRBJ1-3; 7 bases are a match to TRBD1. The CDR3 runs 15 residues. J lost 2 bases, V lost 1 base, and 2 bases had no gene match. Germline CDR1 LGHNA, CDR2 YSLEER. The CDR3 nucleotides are TGCGCCAGCAGCCAAGGGACAGGCACTGGAAACACCATATATTTT. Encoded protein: CASSQGTGTGNTIYF.

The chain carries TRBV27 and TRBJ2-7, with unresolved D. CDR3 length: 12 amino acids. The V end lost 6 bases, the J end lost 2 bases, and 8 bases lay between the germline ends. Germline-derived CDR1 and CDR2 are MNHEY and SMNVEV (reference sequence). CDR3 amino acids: CASRAAPYEQYF. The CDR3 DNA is TGTGCCAGCAGGGCCGCCCCCTACGAGCAGTACTTC.

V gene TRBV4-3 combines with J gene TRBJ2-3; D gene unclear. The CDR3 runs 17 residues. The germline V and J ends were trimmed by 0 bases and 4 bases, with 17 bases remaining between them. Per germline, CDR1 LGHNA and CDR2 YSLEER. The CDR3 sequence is CASSQDSVVSLADTQYF. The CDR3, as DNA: TGCGCCAGCAGCCAAGATTCAGTCGTTAGTCTAGCAGATACGCAGTATTTT.

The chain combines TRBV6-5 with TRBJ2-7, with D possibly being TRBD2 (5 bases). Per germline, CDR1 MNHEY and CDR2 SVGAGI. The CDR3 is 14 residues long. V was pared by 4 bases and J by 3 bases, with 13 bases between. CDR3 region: CASSFSERSYEQYF. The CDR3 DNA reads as TGTGCCAGCAGTTTTAGCGAGCGGAGCTACGAGCAGTACTTC.

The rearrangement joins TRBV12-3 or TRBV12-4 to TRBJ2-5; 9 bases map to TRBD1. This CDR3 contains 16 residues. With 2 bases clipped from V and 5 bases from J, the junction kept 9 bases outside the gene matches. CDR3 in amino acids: CASSLLGGQGMETQYF. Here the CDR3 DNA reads TGTGCCAGCAGTTTATTAGGGGGACAGGGAATGGAGACCCAGTACTTC.

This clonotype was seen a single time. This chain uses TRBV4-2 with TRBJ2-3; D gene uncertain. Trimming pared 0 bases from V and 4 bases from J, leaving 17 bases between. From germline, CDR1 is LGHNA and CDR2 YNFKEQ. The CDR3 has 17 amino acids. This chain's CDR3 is CASSQDPTGTGADTQYF. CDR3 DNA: TGTGCCAGCAGCCAAGATCCGACGGGCACGGGCGCAGATACGCAGTATTTT.